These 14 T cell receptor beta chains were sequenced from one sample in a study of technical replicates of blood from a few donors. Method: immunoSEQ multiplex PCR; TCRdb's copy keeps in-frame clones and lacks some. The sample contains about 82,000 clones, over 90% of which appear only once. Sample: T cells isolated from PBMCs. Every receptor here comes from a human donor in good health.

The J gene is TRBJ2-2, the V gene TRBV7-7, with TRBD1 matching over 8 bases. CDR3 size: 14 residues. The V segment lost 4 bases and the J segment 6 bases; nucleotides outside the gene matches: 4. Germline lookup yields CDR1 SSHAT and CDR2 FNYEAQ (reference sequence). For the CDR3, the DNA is TGTGCCAGCAGCTCGGGACAGGCCCCCGGGGAGCTGTTTTTT. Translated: CASSSGQAPGELFF.

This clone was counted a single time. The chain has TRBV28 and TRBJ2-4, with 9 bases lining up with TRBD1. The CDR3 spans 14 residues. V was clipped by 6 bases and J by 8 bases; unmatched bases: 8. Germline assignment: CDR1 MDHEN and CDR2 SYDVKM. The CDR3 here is CASRPGTGFDIQYF. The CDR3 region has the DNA TGTGCCAGCAGACCCGGGACAGGGTTTGACATTCAGTACTTC.

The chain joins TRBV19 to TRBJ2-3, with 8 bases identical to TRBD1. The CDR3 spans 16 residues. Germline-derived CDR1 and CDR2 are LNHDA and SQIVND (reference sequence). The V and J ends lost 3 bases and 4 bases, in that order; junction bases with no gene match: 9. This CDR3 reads CASSIVGDRSADTQYF. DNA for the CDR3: TGTGCCAGTAGTATCGTCGGGGACAGGAGCGCAGATACGCAGTATTTT.

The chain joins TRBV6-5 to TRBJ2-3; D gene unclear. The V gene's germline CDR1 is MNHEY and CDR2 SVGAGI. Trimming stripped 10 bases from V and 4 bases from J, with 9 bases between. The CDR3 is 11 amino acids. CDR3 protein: CATLGPDTQYF. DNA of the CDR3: TGTGCCACCTTGGGCCCAGATACGCAGTATTTT.

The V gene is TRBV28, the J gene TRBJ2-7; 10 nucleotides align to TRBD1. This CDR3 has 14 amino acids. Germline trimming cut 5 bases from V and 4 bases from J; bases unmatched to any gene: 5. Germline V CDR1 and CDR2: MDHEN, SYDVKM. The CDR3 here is CASSGRDRGYEQYF. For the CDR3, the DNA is TGTGCCAGCAGTGGCCGGGACAGGGGTTACGAGCAGTACTTC. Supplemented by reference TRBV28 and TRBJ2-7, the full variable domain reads DVKVTQSSRYLVKRTGEKVFLECVQDMDHENMFWYRQDPGLGLRLIYFSYDVKMKEKGDIPEGYSVSREKKERFSLILESASTNQTSMYLCASSGRDRGYEQYFGPGTRLTVT.

The CDR3 spells CASTKWDSNEKLFF. In nucleotides, the CDR3 is TGCGCCAGCACAAAGTGGGACAGTAATGAAAAACTGTTTTTT. This rearrangement joins TRBV5-1 to TRBJ1-4; 7 bases fit TRBD1. This CDR3 is built from 14 residues. V lost 6 bases, J lost 4 bases, and 6 bases stayed unmatched. Germline V CDR1 and CDR2: SGHRS, YFSETQ. Full variable domain (missing parts from reference TRBV5-1 and TRBJ1-4): KAGVTQTPRYLIKTRGQQVTLSCSPISGHRSVSWYQQTPGQGLQFLFEYFSETQRNKGNFPGRFSGRQFSNSRSEMNVSTLELGDSALYLCASTKWDSNEKLFFGSGTQLSVL.

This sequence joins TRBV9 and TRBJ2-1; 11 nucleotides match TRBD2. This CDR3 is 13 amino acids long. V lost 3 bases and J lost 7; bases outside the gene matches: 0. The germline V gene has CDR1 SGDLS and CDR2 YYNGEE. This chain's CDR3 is CASSGTSGNEQFF. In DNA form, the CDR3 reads TGTGCCAGCAGCGGGACTAGCGGGAATGAGCAGTTCTTC.

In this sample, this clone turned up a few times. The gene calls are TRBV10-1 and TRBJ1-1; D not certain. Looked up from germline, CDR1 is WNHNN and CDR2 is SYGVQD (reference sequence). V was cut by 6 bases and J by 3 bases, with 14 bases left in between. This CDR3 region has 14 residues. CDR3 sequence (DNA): TGCGCCAGCAGCGCCACTTTCGGGGACACTGAAGCTTTCTTT. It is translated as CASSATFGDTEAFF.

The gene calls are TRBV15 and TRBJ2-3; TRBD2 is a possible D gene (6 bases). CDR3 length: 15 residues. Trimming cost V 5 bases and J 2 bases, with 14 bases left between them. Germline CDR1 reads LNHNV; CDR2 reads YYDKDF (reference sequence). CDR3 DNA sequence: TGTGCCACCAGCCGGACGCTAGCGATCACAGATACGCAGTATTTT. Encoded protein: CATSRTLAITDTQYF.

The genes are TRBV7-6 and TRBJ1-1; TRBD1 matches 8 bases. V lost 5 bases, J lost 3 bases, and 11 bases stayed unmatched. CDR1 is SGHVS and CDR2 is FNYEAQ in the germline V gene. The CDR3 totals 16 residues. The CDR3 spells CASSGPTGALDTEAFF. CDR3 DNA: TGTGCCAGCAGCGGCCCGACAGGGGCGCTTGACACTGAAGCTTTCTTT.

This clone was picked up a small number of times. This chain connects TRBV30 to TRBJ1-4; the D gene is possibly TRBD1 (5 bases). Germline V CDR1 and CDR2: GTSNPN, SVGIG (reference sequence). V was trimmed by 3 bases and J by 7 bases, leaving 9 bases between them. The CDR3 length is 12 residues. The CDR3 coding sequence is TGTGCCTGGAGCCAGGGCGGTGAAAAACTGTTTTTT. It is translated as CAWSQGGEKLFF.

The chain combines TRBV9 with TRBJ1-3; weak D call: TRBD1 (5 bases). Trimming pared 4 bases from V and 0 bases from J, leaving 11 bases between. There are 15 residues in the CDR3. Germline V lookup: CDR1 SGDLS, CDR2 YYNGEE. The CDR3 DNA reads TGTGCCAGCAGCCAGGGACTGAACTCTGGAAACACCATATATTTT. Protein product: CASSQGLNSGNTIYF.

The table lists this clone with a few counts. This CDR3 is CAWVRIRGIYGYTF. CDR3 DNA: TGTGCCTGGGTAAGGATTCGAGGGATCTATGGCTACACCTTC. The chain uses TRBV30 and TRBJ1-2; no definite D call. Germline V CDR1 and CDR2: GTSNPN, SVGIG (reference sequence). The CDR3 length is 14 residues. V dropped 5 bases and J dropped 4 bases, with 17 bases sitting between them.

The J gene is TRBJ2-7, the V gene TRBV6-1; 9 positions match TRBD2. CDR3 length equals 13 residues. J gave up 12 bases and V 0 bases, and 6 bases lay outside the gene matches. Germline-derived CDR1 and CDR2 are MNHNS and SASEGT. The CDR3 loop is CASSEAAAGGLYF. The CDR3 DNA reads TGTGCCAGCAGTGAAGCTGCAGCGGGAGGCCTGTACTTC.